Presented here are 29 T cell receptor beta chains from one specimen sequenced in a study of blood T cells in healthy people across ages. Next came a second PCR, run for about 6 to 12 cycles, which used a sample-barcoded 5' primer along with a J-beta primer mix. MiXCR was run by TCRdb on the 5' RACE reads, yielding one entry per CDR3 protein. In the table there are around 970,000 distinct CDR3 sequences, roughly 51% of which are singletons. Sequences were obtained from blood. These receptors were taken from a woman between 55 and 75 years old in good health.

Only a few counts were recorded for this clonotype. The V gene is TRBV29-1, the J gene TRBJ2-1; the match to TRBD2 covers 10 bases. The CDR3 is 19 residues long. Losses at the gene ends were 0 bases for V and 0 bases for J; bases not matched to a gene: 11. CDR1 is SQVTM, CDR2 ANQGSEA, per germline. The CDR3 loop is CSVEDSSGSYRSSYNEQFF. The CDR3 nucleotides are TGCAGCGTTGAAGATTCTAGCGGGAGTTACCGAAGCTCCTACAATGAGCAGTTCTTC.

This clonotype was seen once. The V gene is TRBV20-1, the J gene TRBJ2-7; 11 bases are shared with TRBD1. The CDR3 consists of 15 residues. CDR1 is DFQATT and CDR2 is SNEGSKA in the germline V gene (reference sequence). V trimming: 4 bases; J trimming: 2 bases; junction bases outside the gene matches: 7. The CDR3 DNA is TGCAGTGCTACCCCAGCGGGACAGGGGGCCTACGAGCAGTACTTC. This codes for CSATPAGQGAYEQYF.

This sequence joins TRBV28 and TRBJ2-7; tentative D call: TRBD1 (6 bases). There are 15 residues in the CDR3. Germline CDR1 and CDR2: MDHEN and SYDVKM. V dropped 4 bases and J dropped 0 bases, with 13 bases sitting between them. The CDR3: CASSSPGTNSYEQYF. The CDR3 DNA reads TGTGCCAGCAGTTCGCCTGGGACAAACTCCTACGAGCAGTACTTC.

V is TRBV7-2 and J is TRBJ2-3; tentatively, D is TRBD1 (6 bases). V lost 3 bases and J lost 2, with 18 bases in between. The CDR3 is made up of 17 amino acids. The germline V gene encodes CDR1 SGHTA and CDR2 FQGNSA. The CDR3 protein is CASSLETGLGYTDTQYF. CDR3 nucleotide sequence: TGTGCCAGCAGCTTGGAAACAGGGTTGGGGTACACAGATACGCAGTATTTT. Full variable domain (remainder filled in from reference TRBV7-2 and TRBJ2-3): GAGVSQSPSNKVTEKGKDVELRCDPISGHTALYWYRQSLGQGLEFLIYFQGNSAPDKSGLPSDRFSAERTGGSVSTLTIQRTQQEDSAVYLCASSLETGLGYTDTQYFGPGTRLTVL.

The gene calls are TRBV7-6 and TRBJ2-7; TRBD1 is a possible D gene (6 bases). The V gene's germline CDR1 is SGHVS and CDR2 FNYEAQ. Deletions cut 0 bases from V and 4 bases from J, with 13 bases between. The CDR3 has 15 residues. The CDR3 loop is CASSLAAGESYEQYF. The CDR3 bases are TGTGCCAGCAGCTTAGCGGCAGGGGAAAGTTACGAGCAGTACTTC.

The chain recombines TRBV7-6 with TRBJ2-1; tentatively, D is TRBD2 (6 bases). V gave up 1 base and J gave up 10 bases, with 11 bases separating them. The germline V gene encodes CDR1 SGHVS and CDR2 FNYEAQ. This CDR3 is built from 13 residues. This chain's CDR3 is CASSLEAGQEQFF. The CDR3 DNA reads as TGTGCCAGCAGCTTAGAGGCGGGGCAGGAGCAGTTCTTC.

The chain carries TRBV4-1 and TRBJ1-2; 8 nucleotides align to TRBD1. CDR1 MGHRA and CDR2 YSYEKL come from the germline V gene. CDR3 length: 18 amino acids. V shed 2 bases and J 2 bases; nucleotides not matched to a gene: 13. CDR3 bases: TGCGCCAGCAGCCAACGGCCCTCAGGACAGGGTCTGAACTATGGCTACACCTTC. Its translation is CASSQRPSGQGLNYGYTF.

The genes are TRBV18 and TRBJ2-4; 7 positions agree with TRBD2. This CDR3 spans 16 amino acids. The V gene's germline CDR1 is KGHSH and CDR2 LQKENI. The V gene end was trimmed by 4 bases and the J gene end by 3 bases; junction bases not matched to a gene: 9. CDR3 nucleotides: TGTGCCAGCTCACGAGGAGCGGGGAATGACAAAAACATTCAGTACTTC. This codes for CASSRGAGNDKNIQYF.

This clonotype occurred once. This chain's CDR3 is CSAREAGGYGYTF. In DNA form, the CDR3 reads TGCAGTGCTAGAGAGGCGGGGGGCTATGGCTACACCTTC. The rearrangement links TRBV20-1 to TRBJ1-2; tentatively, D is TRBD1 (5 bases). This CDR3 comprises 13 residues. The germline CDR1 and CDR2 sequences are DFQATT and SNEGSKA (reference sequence). Trimming removed 0 bases from V and 4 bases from J, with 9 bases in between.

V gene TRBV10-3 combines with J gene TRBJ2-5; the D gene is possibly TRBD2 (6 bases). V lost 3 bases and J 5 bases, leaving 10 bases between the germline ends. Germline values: CDR1 ENHRY, CDR2 SYGVKD. This CDR3 region has 13 residues. The CDR3 reads CAISDRDSETQYF. The DNA for the CDR3 is TGTGCCATCAGTGACCGGGACTCTGAGACCCAGTACTTC.

The rearrangement uses TRBV5-1 and TRBJ2-7; the match to TRBD2 covers 12 bases. With V trimmed by 2 bases and J by 0 bases, 3 bases remained unmatched. This CDR3 has 16 amino acids. Looked up from germline, CDR1 is SGHRS and CDR2 is YFSETQ. CDR3 sequence: CASSFGLAGHSYEQYF. The CDR3 DNA follows: TGCGCCAGCAGCTTTGGACTAGCGGGGCACTCCTACGAGCAGTACTTC.

There are a few counts of this clonotype. The V gene is TRBV20-1, the J gene TRBJ2-5; TRBD2 aligns across 8 bases. The DNA end lines up better with TRBJ2-7; the J call may be wrong. The CDR3 sequence is 14 residues long. CDR1 is DFQATT and CDR2 is SNEGSKA in the germline V gene (reference sequence). The CDR3 DNA follows: TGCAGTGCAAGGGGGGCCATAGCGGGACCCGAGCAGTACTTC. Residues: CSARGAIAGPEQYF.

The gene calls are TRBV7-2 and TRBJ2-7, with a tentative D call TRBD1 (5 bases). Germline V lookup: CDR1 SGHTA, CDR2 FQGNSA. V lost 1 base and J 6 bases, leaving 13 bases between the germline ends. This CDR3 is built from 14 residues. CDR3 DNA sequence: TGTGCCAGCAGCTTAGAAGTCAGGGATTTCGAGCAGTACTTC. Residues: CASSLEVRDFEQYF. Full variable domain (outside the CDR3, taken from reference TRBV7-2 and TRBJ2-7): GAGVSQSPSNKVTEKGKDVELRCDPISGHTALYWYRQSLGQGLEFLIYFQGNSAPDKSGLPSDRFSAERTGGSVSTLTIQRTQQEDSAVYLCASSLEVRDFEQYFGPGTRLTVT.

This chain joins TRBV28 and TRBJ2-7; TRBD2 matches at 13 bases. There are 14 residues in the CDR3. Looked up from germline, CDR1 is MDHEN and CDR2 is SYDVKM. J lost 2 bases, V lost 10 bases, and 5 bases had no gene match. The CDR3 protein is CATLGLAGAYEQYF. DNA of the CDR3: TGTGCCACCCTTGGACTAGCGGGAGCCTACGAGCAGTACTTC.

This chain uses TRBV4-3 with TRBJ2-7; the match to TRBD2 covers 9 bases. V was pared by 0 bases and J by 0 bases, with 3 bases of the junction left unmatched. The CDR3 length is 16 residues. Germline V gene sequence: CDR1 LGHNA, CDR2 YSLEER. CDR3 sequence reads: CASSQDSGGFSYEQYF. The DNA for the CDR3 is TGCGCCAGCAGCCAAGACAGCGGGGGGTTCTCCTACGAGCAGTACTTC.

The gene calls are TRBV14 and TRBJ2-1, with D uncertain. V was shortened by 0 bases and J by 4 bases, with 7 bases between the two germline ends. In germline, CDR1 is SGHDN, CDR2 FVKESK. The CDR3 is 14 amino acids. CDR3 nucleotides: TGTGCCAGCAGCCAAGATCGGCTGTACAATGAGCAGTTCTTC. This encodes CASSQDRLYNEQFF.

This clonotype was observed a few times. The V and J genes are TRBV28 and TRBJ2-7; 10 bases are a match to TRBD1. Germline CDR1 and CDR2: MDHEN and SYDVKM. CDR3 size: 16 residues. Trimming took 6 bases from V and 3 from J; bases not matched to a gene: 11. The CDR3 coding sequence is TGTGCCAGCAGAAGTCCGGGGACAGGGGCACTCTACGAGCAGTACTTC. Translation gives CASRSPGTGALYEQYF.

This clonotype turned up a few times. The chain is built from TRBV5-1 and TRBJ2-7, with D perhaps TRBD2 (6 bases). Trimming cost V 0 bases and J 5 bases, with 21 bases left between them. Germline V gene data show CDR1 as SGHRS and CDR2 as YFSETQ. The CDR3 is 17 amino acids. CDR3 amino acids: CASSLALGLALNDEQYF. In DNA form, the CDR3 reads TGCGCCAGCAGCTTGGCCTTAGGGCTAGCGTTGAACGACGAGCAGTACTTC.

The chain recombines TRBV6-5 with TRBJ2-5; D perhaps matches TRBD2 (5 bases). The DNA end lines up better with TRBJ2-7; the J call may be wrong. The CDR3 has 14 amino acids. CDR1 and CDR2 (germline): MNHEY, SVGAGI. CDR3 amino acids: CASSYLDVRGEQYF. In DNA, the CDR3 is TGTGCCAGCAGTTACTTGGACGTACGGGGCGAGCAGTACTTC.

The chain has TRBV28 and TRBJ2-4; a weak D match, TRBD2 (9 bases). The CDR3 has 20 amino acids. V lost 3 bases and J lost 1, with 25 bases in between. Germline V CDR1 and CDR2: MDHEN, SYDVKM. The CDR3 DNA follows: TGTGCCAGCAGTTTCCAGGGGGCGGGAGGGCCGAAGTCGGCCAAAAACATTCAGTACTTC. Translating it yields CASSFQGAGGPKSAKNIQYF. The full variable domain, in which reference TRBV28 and TRBJ2-4 provide the parts outside the CDR3, is DVKVTQSSRYLVKRTGEKVFLECVQDMDHENMFWYRQDPGLGLRLIYFSYDVKMKEKGDIPEGYSVSREKKERFSLILESASTNQTSMYLCASSFQGAGGPKSAKNIQYFGAGTRLSVL.

The chain recombines TRBV28 with TRBJ2-1, with 8 bases fitting TRBD1. The better agreement between TRBJ2-7 and the DNA end casts doubt on the J call. Germline CDR1 and CDR2: MDHEN and SYDVKM. CDR3 size: 15 residues. CDR3 in amino acids: CASSHRDRPSYEQYF. CDR3 DNA sequence: TGTGCCAGCAGTCACCGGGACAGGCCTTCCTACGAGCAGTACTTC.

This clonotype was detected only a few times. The gene calls are TRBV5-1 and TRBJ2-3, with 12 bases fitting TRBD1. The V and J ends lost 7 bases and 6 bases, in that order; junction bases with no gene match: 6. Germline CDR1 reads SGHRS; CDR2 reads YFSETQ. This CDR3 contains 14 residues. DNA of the CDR3: TGCGCCAGCCGTGGGACAGGGGGCTCGGATACGCAGTATTTT. This translates into CASRGTGGSDTQYF. The complete variable domain, with remaining parts taken from reference TRBV5-1 and TRBJ2-3, reads KAGVTQTPRYLIKTRGQQVTLSCSPISGHRSVSWYQQTPGQGLQFLFEYFSETQRNKGNFPGRFSGRQFSNSRSEMNVSTLELGDSALYLCASRGTGGSDTQYFGPGTRLTVL.

This clonotype was counted only a few times. This chain uses TRBV29-1 with TRBJ2-3; D is ambiguous. Germline V gives CDR1 SQVTM, CDR2 ANQGSEA. The CDR3 runs to 11 residues. V lost 7 bases and J 4 bases, leaving 9 bases between the germline ends. The CDR3 nucleotides are TGCAGCGCTGGTGGCGCAGATACGCAGTATTTT. It specifies CSAGGADTQYF.

This chain connects TRBV7-2 to TRBJ2-4; TRBD2 might be the D (5 bases). CDR1 is SGHTA, CDR2 FQGNSA, per germline. The ends were cut back, 2 bases at V and 5 bases at J, with 13 bases in the middle. The CDR3 has 15 amino acids. The CDR3 DNA follows: TGTGCCAGCAGCTTAACCGTCCCTAGCCAAAACATTCAGTACTTC. This translates into CASSLTVPSQNIQYF.

The gene calls are TRBV20-1 and TRBJ2-7; 10 nucleotides agree with TRBD1. The CDR3 runs 15 residues. CDR1 and CDR2 from the germline V gene are DFQATT and SNEGSKA (reference sequence). The V and J ends lost 0 bases and 7 bases, in that order; junction bases with no gene match: 9. CDR3 residues: CSARDPGTGVHEQYF. CDR3 sequence (DNA): TGCAGTGCTAGAGATCCCGGGACAGGGGTCCATGAGCAGTACTTC.

This clonotype was found many times. The gene calls are TRBV4-2 and TRBJ2-7; 11 nucleotides line up with TRBD2. Germline V gives CDR1 LGHNA, CDR2 YNFKEQ. The junction had 3 bases not matched to a gene; V was cut back by 5 bases and J by 3 bases. CDR3 length equals 14 residues. CDR3 nucleotides: TGTGCCAGCAGCACTAGCGGGAGCGGCTACGAGCAGTACTTC. It is translated as CASSTSGSGYEQYF.

This clonotype turned up a few times. The genes are TRBV5-1 and TRBJ2-5; D remains unclear. This CDR3 spans 13 amino acids. V was trimmed by 1 base and J by 4 bases, leaving 8 bases between them. Germline values: CDR1 SGHRS, CDR2 YFSETQ. Here the CDR3 DNA reads TGCGCCAGCAGCTTGACGGTGGTAGAGACCCAGTACTTC. It is translated as CASSLTVVETQYF. Full variable domain (outside the CDR3, taken from reference TRBV5-1 and TRBJ2-5): KAGVTQTPRYLIKTRGQQVTLSCSPISGHRSVSWYQQTPGQGLQFLFEYFSETQRNKGNFPGRFSGRQFSNSRSEMNVSTLELGDSALYLCASSLTVVETQYFGPGTRLLVL.

V usage is TRBV5-1 and J usage is TRBJ2-1; weak D call: TRBD2 (5 bases). From germline, CDR1 is SGHRS and CDR2 YFSETQ. The V end was cut by 1 base, the J end by 3 bases, with 17 bases between. CDR3 size: 17 residues. The CDR3, as DNA: TGCGCCAGCAGCTTGATGTCAGCCGGGAACGTCTACAATGAGCAGTTCTTC. It specifies CASSLMSAGNVYNEQFF.

This chain links TRBV12-3 or TRBV12-4 with TRBJ2-2; tentatively, D is TRBD1 or TRBD2 (5 bases each). Trimming removed 6 bases at V and 9 bases at J, with 17 bases between. This CDR3 is built from 14 residues. This CDR3 reads CASRSGPRGWELFF. CDR3 coding DNA: TGTGCCAGCAGATCGGGACCCCGGGGCTGGGAGCTGTTTTTT.